This T cell receptor (beta chain) was found in a study of identifying expanded T cells in peripheral blood. Whole-study results and caveats: Differentially abundant clones: 0.95 to 1.5 between replicates, approximately 15 at 2 to 3 weeks, 19 at four. Two-week clone count variance significantly increased as total template count grew.

Only in-frame clones appear in the TCRdb table, and some are missing; sequencing was by immunoSEQ multiplex PCR. The sample has 100,000 to 150,000 clones, less than 90% seen once; the top ten hold about 8%. This clone was detected many times. Its antigen remains unidentified. No infections or other immune events were documented during collection. The sequenced sample consisted of blood. The sequence derives from a person aged 18 to 69 in good health.

The CDR3 protein is CASSPRGAVTGNTIYF. The CDR3 DNA follows: TGTGCCAGCAGTCCTAGGGGGGCGGTTACTGGAAACACCATATATTTT. The chain combines TRBV7-2 with TRBJ1-3; D is perhaps TRBD1 (6 bases). Germline CDR1 SGHTA, CDR2 FQGNSA. The CDR3 consists of 16 residues. Between the trimmed V and J ends, which lost 6 bases and 2 bases, there was a span of 17 bases.